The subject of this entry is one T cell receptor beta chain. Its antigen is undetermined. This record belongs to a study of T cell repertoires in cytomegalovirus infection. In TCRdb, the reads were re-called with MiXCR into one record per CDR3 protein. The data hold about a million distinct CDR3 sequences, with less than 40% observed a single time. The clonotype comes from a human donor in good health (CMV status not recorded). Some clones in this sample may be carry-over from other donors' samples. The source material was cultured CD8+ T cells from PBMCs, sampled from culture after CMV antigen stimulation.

CDR3 loop: CASSPGEASGEKLFF. Here the CDR3 DNA reads TGTGCCAGCAGCCCCGGGGAGGCGTCGGGTGAAAAACTGTTTTTT. The rearrangement joins TRBV14 to TRBJ1-4; D unclear. With 4 bases removed from V and 7 bases from J, the gap between germline ends came to 16 bases. The CDR3 totals 15 residues. Germline CDR1 reads SGHDN; CDR2 reads FVKESK.